The present T cell receptor beta chain was sequenced within a study of vaccination and CD4 T cells after COVID-19. Study-wide context: SARS-CoV-2, HCoV-NL63, HCoV-OC43 and HCoV-229E supplied the overlapping spike peptides used to stimulate cells.

To note about this clonotype: The antigen remains unidentified.

Time point denoted: late sampling 161 to 241 days after vaccination in a few convalescent patients. Treatment described: roughly ten-day PBMC culture with coronavirus spike peptide pools or control peptides (ViraFEST assay). After culture for 9 to 10 days, isolation of CD4+ T cells was performed by negative selection. The Oncomine TCR Beta short-read assay generated sequence data from the DNA of cultured CD4+ T cells. Cultures of CD4+ T cells served as the source for extracting genomic DNA. Via MiXCR, TCRdb re-called the PCR reads, giving one row per CDR3 protein. The table includes roughly 18,000 distinct CDR3 sequences, approximately 44% detected once. CDR3 length: 14 amino acids. V lost 5 bases and J lost 3, with 13 bases in between.

Sequences were derived from CD4+ T cells from blood, cultured in vitro, sampled about 7 months after SARS-CoV-2 vaccination. This chain connects TRBV12-3 or TRBV12-4 to TRBJ1-1, with a tentative D call TRBD1 (5 bases). This receptor was identified in a human donor who had recovered from COVID-19. The CDR3 is CASSPGRDHTEAFF. CDR3 coding DNA: TGTGCCAGCAGTCCTGGACGGGACCACACTGAAGCTTTCTTT.